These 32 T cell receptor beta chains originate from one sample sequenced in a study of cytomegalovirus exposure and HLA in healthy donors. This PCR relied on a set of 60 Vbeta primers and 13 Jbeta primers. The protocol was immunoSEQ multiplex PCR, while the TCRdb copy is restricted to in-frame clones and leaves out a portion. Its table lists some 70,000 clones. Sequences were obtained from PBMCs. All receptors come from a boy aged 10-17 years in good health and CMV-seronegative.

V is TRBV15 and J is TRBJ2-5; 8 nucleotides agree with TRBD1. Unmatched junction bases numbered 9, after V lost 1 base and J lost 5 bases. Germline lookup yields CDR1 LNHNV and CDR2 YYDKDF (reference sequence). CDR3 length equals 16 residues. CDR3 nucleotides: TGTGCCACCAGCAGAGGGGTAGGACAGGGAGTGGAGACCCAGTACTTC. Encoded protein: CATSRGVGQGVETQYF.

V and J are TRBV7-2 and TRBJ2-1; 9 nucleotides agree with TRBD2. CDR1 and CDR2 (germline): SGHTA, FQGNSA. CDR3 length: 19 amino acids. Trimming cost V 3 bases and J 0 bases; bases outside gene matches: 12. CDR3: CASSFNGASGISSYNEQFF. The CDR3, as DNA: TGTGCCAGCAGCTTTAACGGGGCTAGCGGGATCAGCTCCTACAATGAGCAGTTCTTC.

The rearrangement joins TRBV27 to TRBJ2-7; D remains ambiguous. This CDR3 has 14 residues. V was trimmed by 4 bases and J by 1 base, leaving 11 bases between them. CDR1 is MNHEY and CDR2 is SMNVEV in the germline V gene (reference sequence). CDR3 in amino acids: CASSSLKNSYEQYF. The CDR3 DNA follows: TGTGCCAGCAGTTCCCTAAAGAATTCCTACGAGCAGTACTTC.

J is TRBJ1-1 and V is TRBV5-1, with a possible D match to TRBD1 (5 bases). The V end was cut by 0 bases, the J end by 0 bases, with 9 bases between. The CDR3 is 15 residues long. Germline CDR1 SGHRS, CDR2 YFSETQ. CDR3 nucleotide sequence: TGCGCCAGCAGCTTGGTTGCAGGGATGAACACTGAAGCTTTCTTT. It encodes CASSLVAGMNTEAFF. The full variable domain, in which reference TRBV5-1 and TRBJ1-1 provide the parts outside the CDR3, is KAGVTQTPRYLIKTRGQQVTLSCSPISGHRSVSWYQQTPGQGLQFLFEYFSETQRNKGNFPGRFSGRQFSNSRSEMNVSTLELGDSALYLCASSLVAGMNTEAFFGQGTRLTVV.

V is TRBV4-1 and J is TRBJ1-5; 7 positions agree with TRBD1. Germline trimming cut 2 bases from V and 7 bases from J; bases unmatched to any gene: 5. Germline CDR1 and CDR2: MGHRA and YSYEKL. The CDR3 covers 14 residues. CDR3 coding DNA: TGCGCCAGCAGCCAAAAGGGGGCAGGGCAGCCCCAGCATTTT. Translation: CASSQKGAGQPQHF.

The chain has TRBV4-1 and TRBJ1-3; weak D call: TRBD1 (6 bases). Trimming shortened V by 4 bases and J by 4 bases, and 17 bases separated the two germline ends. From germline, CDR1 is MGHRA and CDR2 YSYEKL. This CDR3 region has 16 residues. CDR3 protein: CASSPREQGTGNTIYF. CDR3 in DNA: TGCGCCAGCAGCCCCCGGGAACAGGGCACGGGAAACACCATATATTTT.

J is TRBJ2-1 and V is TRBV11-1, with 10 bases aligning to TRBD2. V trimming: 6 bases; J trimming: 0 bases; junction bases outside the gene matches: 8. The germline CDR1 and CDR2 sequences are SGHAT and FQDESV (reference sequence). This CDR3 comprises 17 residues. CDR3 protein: CASSSRLAGFSYNEQFF. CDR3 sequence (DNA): TGTGCCAGCAGTTCCCGACTAGCGGGTTTCTCCTACAATGAGCAGTTCTTC. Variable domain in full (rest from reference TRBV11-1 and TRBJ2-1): EAEVAQSPRYKITEKSQAVAFWCDPISGHATLYWYRQILGQGPELLVQFQDESVVDDSQLPKDRFSAERLKGVDSTLKIQPAELGDSAMYLCASSSRLAGFSYNEQFFGPGTRLTVL.

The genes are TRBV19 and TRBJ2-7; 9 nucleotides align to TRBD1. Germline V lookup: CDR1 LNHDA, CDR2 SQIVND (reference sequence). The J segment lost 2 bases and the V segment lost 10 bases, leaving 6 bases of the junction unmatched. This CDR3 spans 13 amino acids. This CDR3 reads CATQRTGAYEQYF. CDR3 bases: TGTGCCACCCAAAGGACAGGGGCCTACGAGCAGTACTTC.

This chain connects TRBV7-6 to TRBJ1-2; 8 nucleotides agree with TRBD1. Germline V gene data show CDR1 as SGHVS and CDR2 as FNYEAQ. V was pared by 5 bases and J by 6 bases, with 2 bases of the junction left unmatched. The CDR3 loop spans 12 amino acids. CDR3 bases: TGTGCCAGCAGCCAGACAGGGGATGGCTACACCTTC. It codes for CASSQTGDGYTF.

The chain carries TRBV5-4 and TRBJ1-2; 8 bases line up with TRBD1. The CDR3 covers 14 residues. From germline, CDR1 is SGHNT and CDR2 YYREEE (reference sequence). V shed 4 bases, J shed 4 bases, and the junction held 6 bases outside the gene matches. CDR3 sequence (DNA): TGTGCCAGCAGCCTGGACAGGGCGGCCTATGGCTACACCTTC. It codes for CASSLDRAAYGYTF.

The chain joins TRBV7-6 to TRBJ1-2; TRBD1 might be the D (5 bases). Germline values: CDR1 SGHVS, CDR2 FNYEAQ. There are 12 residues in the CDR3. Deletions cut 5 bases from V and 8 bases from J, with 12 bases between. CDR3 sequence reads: CASSPAGGGYTF. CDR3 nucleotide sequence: TGTGCCAGCAGCCCCGCCGGGGGGGGCTACACCTTC.

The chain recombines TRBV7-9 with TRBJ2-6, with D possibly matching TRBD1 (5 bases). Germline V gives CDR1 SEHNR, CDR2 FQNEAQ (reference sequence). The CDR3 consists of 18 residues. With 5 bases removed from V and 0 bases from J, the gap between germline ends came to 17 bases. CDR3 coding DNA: TGTGCCAGCAGCCCGGACACTTTTCCAAGCTCTGGGGCCAACGTCCTGACTTTC. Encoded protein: CASSPDTFPSSGANVLTF.

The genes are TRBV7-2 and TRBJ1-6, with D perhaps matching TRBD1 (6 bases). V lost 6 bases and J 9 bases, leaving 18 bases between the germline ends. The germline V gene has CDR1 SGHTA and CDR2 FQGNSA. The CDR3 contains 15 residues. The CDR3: CASSLGWQGSSPLHF. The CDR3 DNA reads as TGTGCCAGCAGTCTTGGGTGGCAGGGGAGTTCACCCCTCCACTTT. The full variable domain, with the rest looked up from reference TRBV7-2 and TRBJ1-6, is GAGVSQSPSNKVTEKGKDVELRCDPISGHTALYWYRQSLGQGLEFLIYFQGNSAPDKSGLPSDRFSAERTGGSVSTLTIQRTQQEDSAVYLCASSLGWQGSSPLHFGNGTRLTVT.

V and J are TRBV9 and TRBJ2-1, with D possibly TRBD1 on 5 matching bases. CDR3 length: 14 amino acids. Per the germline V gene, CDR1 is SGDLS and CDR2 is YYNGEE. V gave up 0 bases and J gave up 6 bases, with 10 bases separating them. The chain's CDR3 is CASSVVSGANEQFF. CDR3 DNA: TGTGCCAGCAGCGTAGTATCTGGGGCCAATGAGCAGTTCTTC.

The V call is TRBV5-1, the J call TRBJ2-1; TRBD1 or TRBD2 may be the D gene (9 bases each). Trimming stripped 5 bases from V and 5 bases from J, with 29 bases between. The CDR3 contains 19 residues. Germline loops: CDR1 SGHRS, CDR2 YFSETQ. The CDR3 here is CASRGRDRVAAGGDNEQFF. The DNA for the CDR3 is TGCGCCAGCAGAGGCCGGGACAGGGTCGCAGCGGGGGGCGACAATGAGCAGTTCTTC.

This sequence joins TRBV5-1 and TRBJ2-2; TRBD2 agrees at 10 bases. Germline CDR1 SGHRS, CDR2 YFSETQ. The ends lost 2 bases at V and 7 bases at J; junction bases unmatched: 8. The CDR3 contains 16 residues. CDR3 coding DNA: TGCGCCAGCAGCTTTACCAGCGGGGGGGCAAACGGGGAGCTGTTTTTT. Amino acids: CASSFTSGGANGELFF.

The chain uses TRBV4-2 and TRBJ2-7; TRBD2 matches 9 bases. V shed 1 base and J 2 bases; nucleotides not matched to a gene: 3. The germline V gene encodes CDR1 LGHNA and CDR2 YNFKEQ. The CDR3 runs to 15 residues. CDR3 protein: CASSQGTSATYEQYF. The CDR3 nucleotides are TGTGCCAGCAGCCAAGGGACTAGCGCCACCTACGAGCAGTACTTC.

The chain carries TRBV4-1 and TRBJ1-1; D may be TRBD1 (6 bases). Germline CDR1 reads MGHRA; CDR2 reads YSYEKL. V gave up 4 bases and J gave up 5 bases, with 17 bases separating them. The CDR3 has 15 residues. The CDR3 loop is CASSPGVSKRTEAFF. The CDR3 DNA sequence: TGCGCCAGCAGCCCAGGGGTGAGTAAGAGGACTGAAGCTTTCTTT.

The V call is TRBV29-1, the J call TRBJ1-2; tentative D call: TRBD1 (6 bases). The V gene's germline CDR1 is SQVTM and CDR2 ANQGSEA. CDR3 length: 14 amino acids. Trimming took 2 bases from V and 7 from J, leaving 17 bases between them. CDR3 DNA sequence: TGCAGCGTTGAAAAGGTACAGGGTGTAGGTGGCTACACCTTC. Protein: CSVEKVQGVGGYTF.

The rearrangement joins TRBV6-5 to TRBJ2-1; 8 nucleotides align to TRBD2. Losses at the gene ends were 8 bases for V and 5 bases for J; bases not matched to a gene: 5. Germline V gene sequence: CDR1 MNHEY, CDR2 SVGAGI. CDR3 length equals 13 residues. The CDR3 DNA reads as TGTGCCAGCTCGGGGGGGTCCGACAATGAGCAGTTCTTC. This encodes CASSGGSDNEQFF.

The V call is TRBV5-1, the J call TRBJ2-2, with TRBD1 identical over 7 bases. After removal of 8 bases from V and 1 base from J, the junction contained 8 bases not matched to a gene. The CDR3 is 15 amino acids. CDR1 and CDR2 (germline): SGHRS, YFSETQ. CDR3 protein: CASGERTGNTGELFF. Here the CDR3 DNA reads TGCGCCAGTGGTGAAAGGACAGGGAACACCGGGGAGCTGTTTTTT.

The CDR3 DNA sequence: TGTGCCAGCTCACAGGGACTAGCGGGAGCTAGTCGCCAAGAGACCCAGTACTTC. It codes for CASSQGLAGASRQETQYF. The chain recombines TRBV18 with TRBJ2-5; 14 nucleotides agree with TRBD2. After removal of 4 bases from V and 1 base from J, the junction contained 8 bases not matched to a gene. The CDR3 loop spans 18 amino acids. CDR1 KGHSH and CDR2 LQKENI come from the germline V gene.

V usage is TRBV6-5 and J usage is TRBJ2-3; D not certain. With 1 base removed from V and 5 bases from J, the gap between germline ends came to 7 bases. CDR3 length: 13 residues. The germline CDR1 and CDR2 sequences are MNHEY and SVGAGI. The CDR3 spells CASSYYRVDTQYF. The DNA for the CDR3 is TGTGCCAGCAGTTACTATAGAGTAGATACGCAGTATTTT.

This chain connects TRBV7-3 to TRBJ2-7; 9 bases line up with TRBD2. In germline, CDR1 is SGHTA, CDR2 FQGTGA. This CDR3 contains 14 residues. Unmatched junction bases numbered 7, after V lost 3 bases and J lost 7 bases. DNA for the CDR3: TGTGCCAGCAGCTTTAGCGGGAGTTCGGGTGAGCAGTACTTC. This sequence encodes CASSFSGSSGEQYF.

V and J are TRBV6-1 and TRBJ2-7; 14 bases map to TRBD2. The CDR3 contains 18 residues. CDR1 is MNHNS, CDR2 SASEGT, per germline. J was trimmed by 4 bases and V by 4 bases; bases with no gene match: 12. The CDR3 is CASSVPPGLAGATYEQYF. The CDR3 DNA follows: TGTGCCAGCAGTGTACCCCCGGGACTAGCGGGGGCTACTTACGAGCAGTACTTC.

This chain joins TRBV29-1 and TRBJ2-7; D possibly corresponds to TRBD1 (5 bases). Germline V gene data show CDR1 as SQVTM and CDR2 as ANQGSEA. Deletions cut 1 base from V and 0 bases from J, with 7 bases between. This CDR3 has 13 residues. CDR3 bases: TGCAGCGTTGAAGGAGACAGCTCCTACGAGCAGTACTTC. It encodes CSVEGDSSYEQYF.

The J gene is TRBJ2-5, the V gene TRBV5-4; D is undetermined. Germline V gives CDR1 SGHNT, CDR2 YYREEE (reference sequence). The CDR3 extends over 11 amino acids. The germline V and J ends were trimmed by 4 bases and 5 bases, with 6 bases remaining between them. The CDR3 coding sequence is TGTGCCAGCAGCCTCCGGGAGACCCAGTACTTC. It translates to CASSLRETQYF. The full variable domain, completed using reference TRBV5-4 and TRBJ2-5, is ETGVTQSPTHLIKTRGQQVTLRCSSQSGHNTVSWYQQALGQGPQFIFQYYREEENGRGNFPPRFSGLQFPNYSSELNVNALELDDSALYLCASSLRETQYFGPGTRLLVL.

This chain's CDR3 is CAWSEGTTADDQYF. CDR3 bases: TGTGCCTGGAGTGAAGGGACTACTGCGGACGACCAGTACTTC. V usage is TRBV30 and J usage is TRBJ2-5, with 7 nucleotides matching TRBD2. V gave up 1 base and J gave up 10 bases; unmatched junction bases: 12. CDR3 length: 14 amino acids. The germline V gene has CDR1 GTSNPN and CDR2 SVGIG (reference sequence). The full variable domain, in which reference TRBV30 and TRBJ2-5 provide the parts outside the CDR3, is SQTIHQWPATLVQPVGSPLSLECTVEGTSNPNLYWYRQAAGRGLQLLFYSVGIGQISSEVPQNLSASRPQDRQFILSSKKLLLSDSGFYLCAWSEGTTADDQYFGPGTRLLVL.

In nucleotides, the CDR3 is TGTGCCAGCAGCACACTGGACAGCCAGCCCCAGCATTTT. It is translated as CASSTLDSQPQHF. The chain is built from TRBV7-9 and TRBJ1-5, with D maybe TRBD1 (6 bases). V was trimmed by 5 bases and J by 7 bases, leaving 12 bases between them. The CDR3 has 13 amino acids. CDR1 is SEHNR, CDR2 FQNEAQ, per germline (reference sequence).

DNA of the CDR3: TGTGCCAGCAGCTTAGTGGCGGGGGGCACAGATACGCAGTATTTT. It encodes CASSLVAGGTDTQYF. V and J are TRBV11-2 and TRBJ2-3; 7 bases map to TRBD2. Germline loops: CDR1 SGHAT, CDR2 FQNNGV. The CDR3 spans 15 residues. V trimming: 1 base; J trimming: 1 base; junction bases outside the gene matches: 2.

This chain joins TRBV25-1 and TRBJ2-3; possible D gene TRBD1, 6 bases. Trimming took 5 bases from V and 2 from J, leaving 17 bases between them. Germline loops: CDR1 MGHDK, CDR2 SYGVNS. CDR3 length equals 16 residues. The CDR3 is CASSPPAGDNTDTQYF. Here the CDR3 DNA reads TGTGCCAGCAGTCCCCCCGCAGGGGATAACACAGATACGCAGTATTTT.

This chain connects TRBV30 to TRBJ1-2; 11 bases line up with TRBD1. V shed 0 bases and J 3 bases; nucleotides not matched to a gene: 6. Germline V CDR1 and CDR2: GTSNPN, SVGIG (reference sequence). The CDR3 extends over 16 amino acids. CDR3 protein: CAWSVDGGQGDYGYTF. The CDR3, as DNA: TGTGCCTGGAGTGTAGACGGGGGACAGGGGGACTATGGCTACACCTTC.